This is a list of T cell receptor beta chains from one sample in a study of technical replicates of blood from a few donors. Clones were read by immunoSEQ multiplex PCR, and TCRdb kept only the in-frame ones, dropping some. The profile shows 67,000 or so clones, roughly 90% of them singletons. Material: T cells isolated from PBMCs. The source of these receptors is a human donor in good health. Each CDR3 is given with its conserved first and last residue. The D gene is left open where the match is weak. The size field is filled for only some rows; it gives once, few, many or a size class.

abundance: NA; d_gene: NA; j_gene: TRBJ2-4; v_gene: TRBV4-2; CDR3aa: CASSQEEASKNIQYF; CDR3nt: TGTGCCAGCAGCCAAGAGGAGGCGAGCAAAAACATTCAGTACTTC
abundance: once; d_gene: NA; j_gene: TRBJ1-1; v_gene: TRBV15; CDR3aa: CATSRVTGGTEAFF; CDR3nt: TGTGCCACCAGCAGAGTCACGGGTGGGACTGAAGCTTTCTTT
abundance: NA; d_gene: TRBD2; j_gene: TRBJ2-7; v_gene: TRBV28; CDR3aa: CASIAVGLAGVEQYF; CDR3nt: TGTGCCAGCATAGCGGTTGGGCTAGCGGGGGTAGAGCAGTACTTC
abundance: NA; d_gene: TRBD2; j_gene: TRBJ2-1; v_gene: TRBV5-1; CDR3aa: CASSWTLAGRNEQFF; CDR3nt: TGCGCCAGCAGCTGGACTCTAGCGGGAAGGAATGAGCAGTTCTTC
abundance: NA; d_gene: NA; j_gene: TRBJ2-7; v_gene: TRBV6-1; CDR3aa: CASSEYQAPNYEQYF; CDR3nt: TGTGCCAGCAGTGAATACCAGGCACCGAATTACGAGCAGTACTTC
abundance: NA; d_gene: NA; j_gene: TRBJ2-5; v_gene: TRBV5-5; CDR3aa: CASSLWQGSETQYF; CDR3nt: TGTGCCAGCAGCTTGTGGCAGGGCTCAGAGACCCAGTACTTC
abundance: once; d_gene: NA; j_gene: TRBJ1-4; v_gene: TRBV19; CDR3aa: CASSSRTQWKLFF; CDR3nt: TGTGCCAGTAGTAGTCGTACCCAGTGGAAACTGTTTTTT
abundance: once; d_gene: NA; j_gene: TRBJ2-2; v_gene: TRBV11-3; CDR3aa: CASSPHIASNTGELFF; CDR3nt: TGTGCCAGCAGCCCCCATATAGCTTCGAACACCGGGGAGCTGTTTTTT
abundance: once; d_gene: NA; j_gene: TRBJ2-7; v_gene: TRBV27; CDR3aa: CASSLGRTYEQYF; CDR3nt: TGTGCCAGCAGTTTAGGCAGGACATACGAGCAGTACTTC
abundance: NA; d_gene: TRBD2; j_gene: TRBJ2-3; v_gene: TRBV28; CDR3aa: CASSLRLAGGGDTQYF; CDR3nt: TGTGCCAGCAGTTTACGACTAGCGGGAGGAGGAGATACGCAGTATTTT
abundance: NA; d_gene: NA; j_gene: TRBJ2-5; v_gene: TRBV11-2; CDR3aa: CASSLRINQETQYF; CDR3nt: TGTGCCAGCAGCCTCCGTATAAACCAAGAGACCCAGTACTTC
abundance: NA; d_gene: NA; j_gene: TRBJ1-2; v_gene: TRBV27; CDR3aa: CASSGRGGGYTF; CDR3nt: TGTGCCAGCAGCGGAAGGGGAGGCGGCTACACCTTC
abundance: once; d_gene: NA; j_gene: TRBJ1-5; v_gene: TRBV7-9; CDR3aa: CASSLTVGNQPQHF; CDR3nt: TGTGCCAGCAGCTTAACGGTCGGCAATCAGCCCCAGCATTTT
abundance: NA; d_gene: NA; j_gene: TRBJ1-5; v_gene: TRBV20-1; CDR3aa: CSARYNQPQHF; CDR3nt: TGCAGTGCTAGATATAATCAGCCCCAGCATTTT
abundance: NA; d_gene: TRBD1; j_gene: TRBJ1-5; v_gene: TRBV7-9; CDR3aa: CASSLIGGQPQHF; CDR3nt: TGTGCCAGCAGCTTAATAGGGGGCCAGCCCCAGCATTTT
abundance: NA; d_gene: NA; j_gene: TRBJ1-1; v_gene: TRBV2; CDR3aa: CASSEGPNTEAFF; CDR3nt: TGTGCCAGCAGTGAAGGGCCGAACACTGAAGCTTTCTTT
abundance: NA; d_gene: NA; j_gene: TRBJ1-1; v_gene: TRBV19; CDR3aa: CASSPPRGRGNTEAFF; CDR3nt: TGTGCCAGTAGTCCTCCCCGGGGGAGGGGGAACACTGAAGCTTTCTTT
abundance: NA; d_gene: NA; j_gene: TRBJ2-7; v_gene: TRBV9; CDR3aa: CASSVDEGYEQYF; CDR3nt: TGTGCCAGCAGCGTAGACGAGGGCTACGAGCAGTACTTC
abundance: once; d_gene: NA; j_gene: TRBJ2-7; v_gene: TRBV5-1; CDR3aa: CASSLDNSYEQYF; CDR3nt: TGCGCCAGCAGCTTGGACAACTCCTACGAGCAGTACTTC
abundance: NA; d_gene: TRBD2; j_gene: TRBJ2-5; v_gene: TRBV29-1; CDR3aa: CSVQVGVTSALWQTQYF; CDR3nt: TGCAGCGTGCAAGTAGGGGTGACTAGCGCCCTTTGGCAGACCCAGTACTTC
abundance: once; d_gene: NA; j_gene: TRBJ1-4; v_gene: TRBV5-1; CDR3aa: CASSSGSLNEKLFF; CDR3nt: TGCGCCAGCAGCTCGGGGAGCCTTAATGAAAAACTGTTTTTT
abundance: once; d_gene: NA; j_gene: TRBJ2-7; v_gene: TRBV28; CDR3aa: CASSLGGLTGYEQYF; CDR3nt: TGTGCCAGCAGTTTGGGCGGGCTAACGGGCTACGAGCAGTACTTC
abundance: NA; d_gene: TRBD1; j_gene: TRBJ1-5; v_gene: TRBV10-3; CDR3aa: CAISESESTGGFQPQHF; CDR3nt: TGTGCCATCAGTGAGTCTGAGTCGACAGGGGGCTTTCAGCCCCAGCATTTT
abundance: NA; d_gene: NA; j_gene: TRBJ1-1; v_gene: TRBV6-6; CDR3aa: CASSKASGDRTEAFF; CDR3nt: TGTGCCAGCAGTAAAGCCTCAGGGGATAGGACTGAAGCTTTCTTT
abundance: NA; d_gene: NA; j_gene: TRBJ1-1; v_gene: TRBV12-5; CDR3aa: CASGPPVTGLGTEAFF; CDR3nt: TGTGCTAGTGGTCCCCCCGTTACGGGGTTGGGCACTGAAGCTTTCTTT
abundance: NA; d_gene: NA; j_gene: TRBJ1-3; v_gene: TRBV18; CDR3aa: CASSPQDSSGNTIYF; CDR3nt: TGTGCCAGCTCACCACAAGACAGCTCTGGAAACACCATATATTTT
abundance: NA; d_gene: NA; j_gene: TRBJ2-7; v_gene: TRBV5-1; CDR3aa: CASSPGYEQYF; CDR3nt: TGCGCCAGCAGCCCAGGGTACGAGCAGTACTTC
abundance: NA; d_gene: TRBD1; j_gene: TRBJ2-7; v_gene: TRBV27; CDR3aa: CASSLGTGGADYEQYF; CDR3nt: TGTGCCAGCAGTTTAGGTACAGGGGGCGCGGATTACGAGCAGTACTTC
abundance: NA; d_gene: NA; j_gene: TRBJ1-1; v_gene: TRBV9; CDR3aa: CASSVGGTWTTEAFF; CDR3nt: TGTGCCAGCAGCGTAGGTGGGACATGGACCACTGAAGCTTTCTTT
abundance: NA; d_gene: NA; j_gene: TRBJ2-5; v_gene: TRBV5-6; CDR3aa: CASSLVQGYGQETQYF; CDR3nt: TGTGCCAGCAGCTTGGTGCAGGGATATGGCCAAGAGACCCAGTACTTC
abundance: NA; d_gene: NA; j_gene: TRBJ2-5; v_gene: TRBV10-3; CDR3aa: CAISEARGETQYF; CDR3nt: TGTGCCATCAGTGAGGCGAGGGGGGAGACCCAGTACTTC
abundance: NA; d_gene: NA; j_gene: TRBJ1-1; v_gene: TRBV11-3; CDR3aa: CASSYLRAGAMNTEAFF; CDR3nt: TGTGCCAGCAGCTATTTGCGGGCAGGGGCGATGAACACTGAAGCTTTCTTT
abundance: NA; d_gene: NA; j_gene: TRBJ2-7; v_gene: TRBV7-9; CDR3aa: CASSSGVGEQYF; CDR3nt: TGTGCCAGCTCCTCGGGGGTAGGCGAGCAGTACTTC
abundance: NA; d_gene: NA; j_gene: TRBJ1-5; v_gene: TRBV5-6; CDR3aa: CASSFSSGGQGNQPQHF; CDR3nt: TGTGCCAGCAGCTTCTCATCTGGTGGCCAGGGCAATCAGCCCCAGCATTTT
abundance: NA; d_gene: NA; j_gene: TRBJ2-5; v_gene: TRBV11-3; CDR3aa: CASRGAIETQYF; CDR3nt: TGTGCCAGCAGGGGGGCAATAGAGACCCAGTACTTC
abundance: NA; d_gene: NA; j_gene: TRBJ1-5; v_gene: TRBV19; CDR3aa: CASSIATFSNQPQHF; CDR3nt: TGTGCCAGTAGTATAGCGACTTTCAGCAATCAGCCCCAGCATTTT
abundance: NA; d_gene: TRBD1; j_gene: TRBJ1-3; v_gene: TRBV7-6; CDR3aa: CASSTRGQGNTIYF; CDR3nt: TGTGCCAGCAGCACCAGGGGGCAGGGAAACACCATATATTTT